The 5 T cell receptor beta chains in this list originate from one sample, sequenced in a study of cytotoxic CD8 clonotypes in ibrutinib-treated CLL. The method was immunoSEQ multiplex PCR; TCRdb's version includes in-frame clones alone and lacks a portion of them. The sample carries over 140,000 clones, around 82% recorded once. The sequences come from PBMCs, collected after 36 months of ibrutinib treatment. These receptors were obtained from a human donor with chronic lymphocytic leukemia.

As concerns this clone: At one boundary the junction diverges from the germline segment, which might be a read error. The chain carries TRBV7-7 and TRBJ1-2, with 7 bases aligning to TRBD1. Germline V lookup: CDR1 SSHAT, CDR2 FNYEAQ (reference sequence). CDR3 length: 16 amino acids. The CDR3 sequence is CASSQWRTGKNYGYTF. CDR3 DNA: TGCGCCAGCAGCCAGTGGAGGACAGGAAAAAACTATGGCTACACCTTC.

The chain employs TRBV11-3 and TRBJ2-7, with 9 bases that match TRBD1. V gave up 5 bases and J gave up 6 bases; unmatched junction bases: 8. This CDR3 region has 14 residues. Germline V CDR1 and CDR2: SGHNT, YENEEA. The CDR3 coding sequence is TGTGCCAGCAGCAAGGGACAGGGCCAGGGCGAGCAGTACTTC. This codes for CASSKGQGQGEQYF.

CDR3: CASSFRTNTGELFF. In nucleotides, the CDR3 is TGTGCCAGCAGCTTCCGGACAAACACCGGGGAGCTGTTTTTT. The chain couples TRBV11-2 to TRBJ2-2; the D gene is possibly TRBD1 (5 bases). Per germline, CDR1 SGHAT and CDR2 FQNNGV. Trimming cost V 3 bases and J 2 bases, with 7 bases left between them. This CDR3 contains 14 residues.

The gene calls are TRBV6-5 and TRBJ2-1; possibly TRBD1 for D (5 bases). Between the trimmed V and J ends, which lost 0 bases and 5 bases, there was a span of 11 bases. The germline gives CDR1 MNHEY, CDR2 SVGAGI. This CDR3 is 15 amino acids long. The CDR3 DNA sequence: TGTGCCAGCAGTTACTCAGGGGTGGTGGACAATGAGCAGTTCTTC. Its translation is CASSYSGVVDNEQFF.

The chain uses TRBV5-1 and TRBJ2-5; 9 nucleotides line up with TRBD2. Germline CDR1 reads SGHRS; CDR2 reads YFSETQ. The CDR3 has 15 residues. J lost 5 bases, V lost 3 bases, and 8 bases had no gene match. The CDR3 region has the DNA TGCGCCAGCAGCTCTGGACTAGCGAGTAAGGAGACCCAGTACTTC. It translates to CASSSGLASKETQYF. The complete variable domain, with remaining parts taken from reference TRBV5-1 and TRBJ2-5, reads KAGVTQTPRYLIKTRGQQVTLSCSPISGHRSVSWYQQTPGQGLQFLFEYFSETQRNKGNFPGRFSGRQFSNSRSEMNVSTLELGDSALYLCASSSGLASKETQYFGPGTRLLVL.